The 19 T cell receptor beta chains in this list originate from one sample, sequenced in a study of CD8+ T cells in alopecia areata. Treatment given: oral pan-JAK inhibitor, 5-10 mg twice daily. cDNA reverse transcribed from extracted RNA served as the sequencing template. Generated by immunoSEQ multiplex PCR, the TCRdb table keeps only in-frame clones and is missing some. The table has about 90,000 clones, 44% seen once. The specimen comprised CD8+ T cells sorted from blood, sampled at week 24, from a patient treated with tofacitinib. The receptors were sampled from a human donor with alopecia areata.

This clone was found many times. The chain combines TRBV19 with TRBJ2-2; TRBD2 matches at 7 bases. V lost 7 bases to trimming and J lost 7 bases; unmatched junction nucleotides: 9. The CDR3 is 14 amino acids. Germline CDR1 reads LNHDA; CDR2 reads SQIVND (reference sequence). The CDR3 here is CASNTLAEVGELFF. The CDR3 coding sequence is TGTGCCAGTAATACTCTAGCGGAGGTCGGGGAGCTGTTTTTT.

The chain employs TRBV6-1 and TRBJ2-7, with a tentative D call TRBD1 (5 bases). The CDR3 is made up of 16 amino acids. Germline-derived CDR1 and CDR2 are MNHNS and SASEGT. V was cut by 2 bases and J by 3 bases, with 17 bases left in between. The CDR3 spells CASSENGADPFYEQYF. The CDR3 nucleotides are TGTGCCAGCAGTGAAAATGGGGCGGACCCCTTCTACGAGCAGTACTTC.

The chain uses TRBV7-2 and TRBJ2-3; 10 positions agree with TRBD2. Germline trimming cut 5 bases from V and 3 bases from J; bases unmatched to any gene: 11. The CDR3 has 17 amino acids. Germline-derived CDR1 and CDR2 are SGHTA and FQGNSA. The CDR3 bases are TGTGCCAGCAGCATAACTAGCGGGATAACAACAACAGATACGCAGTATTTT. It encodes CASSITSGITTTDTQYF. Full variable domain (rest looked up from reference TRBV7-2 and TRBJ2-3): GAGVSQSPSNKVTEKGKDVELRCDPISGHTALYWYRQSLGQGLEFLIYFQGNSAPDKSGLPSDRFSAERTGGSVSTLTIQRTQQEDSAVYLCASSITSGITTTDTQYFGPGTRLTVL.

V usage is TRBV30 and J usage is TRBJ1-1, with no clear D. Trimming took 2 bases from V and 7 from J, leaving 11 bases between them. Per germline, CDR1 GTSNPN and CDR2 SVGIG (reference sequence). This CDR3 comprises 12 residues. Here the CDR3 reads CAWSILGGEAFF. As DNA, the CDR3 is TGTGCCTGGAGTATCTTAGGTGGTGAAGCTTTCTTT. Using reference TRBV30 and TRBJ1-1 for the parts outside the CDR3, the full variable domain is SQTIHQWPATLVQPVGSPLSLECTVEGTSNPNLYWYRQAAGRGLQLLFYSVGIGQISSEVPQNLSASRPQDRQFILSSKKLLLSDSGFYLCAWSILGGEAFFGQGTRLTVV.

This clone was counted ten times or more. The rearrangement joins TRBV7-9 to TRBJ2-7; perhaps TRBD2 as D (7 bases). The CDR3 covers 16 residues. Trimming took 5 bases from V and 4 from J, leaving 21 bases between them. The V gene's germline CDR1 is SEHNR and CDR2 FQNEAQ (reference sequence). The CDR3 loop reads CASSAPGGAVGYEQYF. Written as DNA, the CDR3 is TGTGCCAGCAGCGCCCCTGGGGGGGCAGTGGGTTACGAGCAGTACTTC.

The chain recombines TRBV7-7 with TRBJ2-5; D is perhaps TRBD1 (6 bases). V was shortened by 5 bases and J by 1 base, with 14 bases between the two germline ends. Germline V gene data show CDR1 as SSHAT and CDR2 as FNYEAQ (reference sequence). The CDR3 has 15 residues. The DNA of the CDR3 is TGTGCCAGCAGCCCGAGCAGGGGCGTCCAAGAGACCCAGTACTTC. It specifies CASSPSRGVQETQYF.

The sample holds a few counts of this clone. The gene calls are TRBV19 and TRBJ1-5; D remains unclear. This CDR3 has 14 amino acids. In germline, CDR1 is LNHDA, CDR2 SQIVND (reference sequence). Trimming took 1 base from V and 2 from J, leaving 6 bases between them. CDR3 protein: CASSIGPGNQPQHF. Here the CDR3 DNA reads TGTGCCAGTAGTATAGGACCGGGCAATCAGCCCCAGCATTTT.

CDR3 sequence reads: CASSVLAEANTGELFF. For the CDR3, the DNA is TGTGCCAGCAGCGTATTAGCGGAAGCGAACACCGGGGAGCTGTTTTTT. The chain is built from TRBV9 and TRBJ2-2; a weak D match, TRBD2 (6 bases). The CDR3 is 16 residues long. Trimming took off 1 base at V and 0 bases at J, with 10 bases between the two ends. CDR1 is SGDLS, CDR2 YYNGEE, per germline.

The gene calls are TRBV7-9 and TRBJ2-7, with TRBD2 identical over 9 bases. This CDR3 has 14 residues. Germline CDR1 is SEHNR and CDR2 is FQNEAQ (reference sequence). J was trimmed by 4 bases and V by 5 bases; bases with no gene match: 6. In nucleotides, the CDR3 is TGTGCCAGCAGCAGGGGACTAGCAGTGTACGAGCAGTACTTC. Encoded protein: CASSRGLAVYEQYF.

The rearrangement links TRBV27 to TRBJ2-7, with no clear D. Germline V gene sequence: CDR1 MNHEY, CDR2 SMNVEV (reference sequence). The CDR3 extends over 13 amino acids. Trimming left V 4 bases short and J 4 bases short, with 11 bases between. As DNA, the CDR3 is TGTGCCAGCAGTTCGTACTTAGGGTACGAGCAGTACTTC. It translates to CASSSYLGYEQYF.

The chain uses TRBV6-5 and TRBJ1-5; possibly TRBD1 for D (5 bases). The CDR3 loop spans 14 amino acids. With 6 bases removed from V and 7 bases from J, the gap between germline ends came to 16 bases. Germline values: CDR1 MNHEY, CDR2 SVGAGI. The CDR3 bases are TGTGCCAGCAGCCTCCGGGACCCCCGGCAGCCCCAGCATTTT. It codes for CASSLRDPRQPQHF.

V is TRBV5-6 and J is TRBJ2-7; no firm D call. This CDR3 contains 11 residues. The germline CDR1 and CDR2 sequences are SGHDT and YYEEEE. The V end was cut by 3 bases, the J end by 4 bases, with 5 bases between. The DNA of the CDR3 is TGTGCCAGCAGCTACCGTTACGAGCAGTACTTC. Translating gives CASSYRYEQYF.

J is TRBJ2-1 and V is TRBV29-1; D may be TRBD2 (6 bases). V was trimmed by 5 bases and J by 10 bases, leaving 18 bases between them. The germline gives CDR1 SQVTM, CDR2 ANQGSEA. The CDR3 length is 13 residues. The DNA of the CDR3 is TGCAGCGTTAAGGGCGGGACCGCGTGGGAGCAGTTCTTC. As protein: CSVKGGTAWEQFF.

The chain couples TRBV6-1 to TRBJ2-5, with 11 bases matching TRBD2. The V and J ends lost 6 bases and 4 bases, in that order; junction bases with no gene match: 4. The CDR3 spans 14 residues. Germline V lookup: CDR1 MNHNS, CDR2 SASEGT. The DNA for the CDR3 is TGTGCCAGCAGGGTAACTAGCGGGAGAGAGACCCAGTACTTC. It specifies CASRVTSGRETQYF.

As to this clone: Other nucleotide sequences in the sample specify the same CDR3. As DNA, the CDR3 is TGTGCCTGGAGTGTTGGAAGCTCCTACGAGCAGTACTTC. Translated: CAWSVGSSYEQYF. V usage is TRBV30 and J usage is TRBJ2-7; D unclear. CDR1 and CDR2 from the germline V gene are GTSNPN and SVGIG (reference sequence). Trimming left V 0 bases short and J 0 bases short, with 6 bases between. The CDR3 consists of 13 residues.

V and J are TRBV4-3 and TRBJ2-6; 7 nucleotides line up with TRBD1. CDR1 is LGHNA, CDR2 YSLEER, per germline. This CDR3 is 17 amino acids long. Germline trimming cut 6 bases from V and 0 bases from J; bases unmatched to any gene: 8. The CDR3 bases are TGCGCCAGCAGGGGAGTAGGGGGCGTCTCTGGGGCCAACGTCCTGACTTTC. Translating gives CASRGVGGVSGANVLTF.

The rearrangement uses TRBV27 and TRBJ2-5; no reliable D call. Trimming took off 2 bases at V and 4 bases at J, with 17 bases between the two ends. Germline CDR1 is MNHEY and CDR2 is SMNVEV (reference sequence). The CDR3 is made up of 16 amino acids. The CDR3 reads CASSLIGPPRAETQYF. The DNA of the CDR3 is TGTGCCAGCAGTTTAATTGGGCCCCCGCGAGCAGAGACCCAGTACTTC.

The J gene is TRBJ2-1, the V gene TRBV9; D not resolved. The CDR3 spans 13 residues. Per germline, CDR1 SGDLS and CDR2 YYNGEE. The V end was cut by 3 bases, the J end by 4 bases, with 8 bases between. In nucleotides, the CDR3 is TGTGCCAGCAGCGAGTGGACGTACAATGAGCAGTTCTTC. This codes for CASSEWTYNEQFF.

This clone showed up just a few times. The chain carries TRBV12-5 and TRBJ1-3; D ambiguous. The CDR3 sequence is 15 residues long. Germline V gives CDR1 LGHNT, CDR2 FRNRAP. Trimming removed 2 bases at V and 0 bases at J, with 8 bases between. The CDR3 nucleotides are TGTGCTAGTGGTTTGCGGCAGCTCTCTGGAAACACCATATATTTT. Its protein is CASGLRQLSGNTIYF.